Listed below are T cell receptor beta chains from one sample, sequenced in a study of blood T cell repertoires in COVID-19. Clones were sequenced by immunoSEQ multiplex PCR, and TCRdb holds only the in-frame ones, with some missing. The sample lists about 26,000 clones, 90% occurring once. The specimen was peripheral blood. Every receptor here comes from a man in his 70s with acute or convalescent COVID-19. The CDR3 runs from the conserved cysteine through the conserved F or W. The D gene is left open where the match is weak. Not every row has a clone size; where given, it reads once, few, many or a size class.

v_call,j_call,clone_size,d_call,cdr3_nt,cdr3_aa
TRBV2,TRBJ2-7,.,TRBD1,TGTGCCAGCAGTGGGAAGGACAGGGTTTACTACGAGCAGTACTTC,CASSGKDRVYYEQYF
TRBV5-4,TRBJ2-7,once,.,TGTGCCAGCAGCTTATCTGTTACCTACGAGCAGTACTTC,CASSLSVTYEQYF
TRBV28,TRBJ2-7,.,TRBD2,TGTGCCACCCCAGCTAGCGGGAAAGGCGGCTACGAGCAGTACTTC,CATPASGKGGYEQYF
TRBV2,TRBJ1-2,once,TRBD1,TGTGCCAGCAGTGATTTGACAGGGGCTGACTATGGCTACACCTTC,CASSDLTGADYGYTF
TRBV9,TRBJ2-1,once,TRBD2,TGTGCCAGCAGCGTAAGACGAGCGGGGCCATACAATGAGCAGTTCTTC,CASSVRRAGPYNEQFF
TRBV28,TRBJ2-3,.,TRBD2,TGTGCCAGCAGAGCGGGAAACCCCACAGATACGCAGTATTTT,CASRAGNPTDTQYF
TRBV7-2,TRBJ2-6,.,TRBD2,TGTGCCAGCAGCTTAGTAGCGGGGAACTCTGGGGCCAACGTCCTGACTTTC,CASSLVAGNSGANVLTF
TRBV20-1,TRBJ1-5,.,TRBD1,TGCAGTGCTAGTCAGGGGGGCAATCAGCCCCAGCATTTT,CSASQGGNQPQHF
TRBV19,TRBJ2-2,.,.,TGTGCCAGTAGTATAGATCTAAGAAGGGAGTTCGGGGAGCTGTTTTTT,CASSIDLRREFGELFF
TRBV5-1,TRBJ1-1,.,.,TGCGCCAGCAGCCCGTTGACAGGAACGAACACTGAAGCTTTCTTT,CASSPLTGTNTEAFF
TRBV5-1,TRBJ1-6,.,TRBD1,TGCGCCAGTCGGGACAGCCCGAGCTCCTATAATTCACCCCTCCACTTT,CASRDSPSSYNSPLHF
TRBV2,TRBJ2-5,.,.,TGTGCCAGCAGTGAAATCGAAGAGACCCAGTACTTC,CASSEIEETQYF
TRBV6-4,TRBJ2-1,.,.,TGTGCCAGCAGTCTAGTAGCCCGCGATGAGCAGTTCTTC,CASSLVARDEQFF
TRBV4-3,TRBJ2-3,.,.,TGCGCCAGCAGCCAAGATTTGGGGAGATTTCTTTCAGATACGCAGTATTTT,CASSQDLGRFLSDTQYF
TRBV7-8,TRBJ1-6,.,.,TGTGCCAGCAGCTACGGGGTTATTGATTCACCCCTCCACTTT,CASSYGVIDSPLHF
TRBV28,TRBJ2-3,.,TRBD2,TGTGCCAGCCTGACTAGCGGGAGTTCAGATACGCAGTATTTT,CASLTSGSSDTQYF
TRBV5-5,TRBJ1-1,.,.,TGTGCCAGCAGCCGGTATAGGGAGGACACTGAAGCTTTCTTT,CASSRYREDTEAFF
TRBV5-4,TRBJ2-7,.,.,TGTGCCAGCAGCCCGGCTAGCGATTCCTACGAGCAGTACTTC,CASSPASDSYEQYF
TRBV7-2,TRBJ1-2,.,.,TGTGCCAGCAGCCACGAGGGGGGGGCGGGAGGCTACACCTTC,CASSHEGGAGGYTF
TRBV7-9,TRBJ1-1,.,.,TGTGCCAGCAGCAAACAGGGGAACACTGAAGCTTTCTTT,CASSKQGNTEAFF
TRBV7-3,TRBJ2-1,medium-sized,.,TGTGCCAGCAGCACAACATCCTACAATGAGCAGTTCTTC,CASSTTSYNEQFF
TRBV4-3,TRBJ1-1,.,.,TGCGCCAGCAGCCAGCAGACAAGAGCGAACACTGAAGCTTTCTTT,CASSQQTRANTEAFF
TRBV3-1/TRBV3-2,TRBJ2-1,.,.,TGTGCCAGCAGTTACGGGGGTGAGCAGTTCTTC,CASSYGGEQFF
TRBV10-3,TRBJ1-5,.,TRBD1,TGTGCCATCAGTGCAGGGGGCCAGGTCAATCAGCCCCAGCATTTT,CAISAGGQVNQPQHF
TRBV25-1,TRBJ1-4,.,.,TGTGCCAGCAGGGAGGGGAATGAAAAACTGTTTTTT,CASREGNEKLFF
TRBV6-5,TRBJ2-1,.,.,TGTGCCAGCAGTTCCTCTCTAGCGAGTCACCACAATGAGCAGTTCTTC,CASSSSLASHHNEQFF
TRBV7-9,TRBJ2-5,.,.,TGTGCCAGCAGCCCGGGGGACAGTCAACAAGAGACCCAGTACTTC,CASSPGDSQQETQYF